These T cell receptor beta chains were read from a single sample in a study. TCRdb reprocessed the RT-PCR reads with MiXCR, giving one entry per CDR3 protein. The table has about 680,000 distinct CDR3 sequences, approximately 14% seen once. Material for sequencing was memory CD4+ T cells from blood. The receptors were gathered from a female donor in good health, serving as a healthy control. Both conserved end residues are part of each CDR3. A D gene is named only where the DNA matches it firmly.

>TRBJ2-7|.|TRBV9
CASSAGFSKQYF
>TRBJ2-1|TRBD2|TRBV2
CASRRAGVAYNEQFF
>TRBJ2-3|.|TRBV25-1
CASTRGQPITQYF
>TRBJ1-6|TRBD1|TRBV5-6
CASSMVQGAVNSPLHF
>TRBJ2-1|TRBD1|TRBV4-3
CASSQTSPGQGAMGNEQFF
>TRBJ1-2|.|TRBV7-2
CASRSQGNYGYTF
>TRBJ2-1|TRBD2|TRBV20-1
CSASRTSGSSTSNEQFF
>TRBJ2-2|.|TRBV2
CASSETGARVTGELFF
>TRBJ2-3|.|TRBV18
CASSPTGGGGRTDTQYF
>TRBJ2-5|.|TRBV25-1
CATSAGWVSGETQYF
>TRBJ2-5|.|TRBV5-5
CASSGGARETQYF
>TRBJ2-5|TRBD2|TRBV7-3
CASSLGTSGGAGETQYF
>TRBJ2-7|TRBD2|TRBV27
CASSGPVASGRHEQYF
>TRBJ1-1|TRBD1|TRBV12-3/TRBV12-4
CASILGQGGAGEAFF
>TRBJ2-1|.|TRBV24-1
CATSDPPKDEQFF
>TRBJ2-2|TRBD1|TRBV19
CASIRQGRIGGELFF
>TRBJ2-2|TRBD2|TRBV5-1
CASSYGLAGELFF
>TRBJ2-3|TRBD2|TRBV29-1
CSVARLAGSTDTQYF
>TRBJ2-5|.|TRBV7-2
CASSSPTGTQYF
>TRBJ2-1|TRBD1|TRBV4-3
CASSLRPGQGREQFF
>TRBJ1-2|TRBD1|TRBV7-9
CASSLTGTDGYTF
>TRBJ2-1|.|TRBV11-2
CASRPGYNEQFF
>TRBJ1-2|.|TRBV4-3
CASSQSGATYTF
>TRBJ2-5|.|TRBV28
CASSPWGRQETQYF
>TRBJ2-3|.|TRBV7-8
CASRPEGLQSGTQYF
>TRBJ2-5|.|TRBV20-1
CSARDSSQIQETQYF
>TRBJ1-6|.|TRBV20-1
CSARVVGGSPLHF
>TRBJ1-4|.|TRBV9
CASSPTRQGSEKLFF
>TRBJ1-2|TRBD1|TRBV28
CASSSEATRGLGYTF
>TRBJ2-1|.|TRBV24-1
CATSDTGRGPQFF
>TRBJ1-4|TRBD1|TRBV5-1
CASSFGQGGEKLFF
>TRBJ2-3|.|TRBV9
CASSVDSGTTWDTQYF
>TRBJ2-1|TRBD1|TRBV24-1
CATSDPSLTGGSYNEQFF
>TRBJ2-7|.|TRBV20-1
CSAIDGQTYEQYF
>TRBJ1-1|.|TRBV5-1
CASSFSRGDTEAFF
>TRBJ2-7|TRBD1|TRBV5-1
CASSWAGTEYF
>TRBJ1-2|TRBD1|TRBV5-4
CASSWDRGINGYTF
>TRBJ2-7|TRBD1|TRBV18
CASSPYRDRSYEQYF
>TRBJ1-2|.|TRBV6-1
CASSVGTARDGYTF
>TRBJ2-7|TRBD1|TRBV7-2
CASSPQGTGFYEQYF
>TRBJ1-1|.|TRBV20-1
CSGTDGTNTEAFF
>TRBJ1-1|.|TRBV12-3/TRBV12-4
CASSLVQLHTEAFF
>TRBJ1-1|.|TRBV11-3
CASSLGGQMNTEAFF